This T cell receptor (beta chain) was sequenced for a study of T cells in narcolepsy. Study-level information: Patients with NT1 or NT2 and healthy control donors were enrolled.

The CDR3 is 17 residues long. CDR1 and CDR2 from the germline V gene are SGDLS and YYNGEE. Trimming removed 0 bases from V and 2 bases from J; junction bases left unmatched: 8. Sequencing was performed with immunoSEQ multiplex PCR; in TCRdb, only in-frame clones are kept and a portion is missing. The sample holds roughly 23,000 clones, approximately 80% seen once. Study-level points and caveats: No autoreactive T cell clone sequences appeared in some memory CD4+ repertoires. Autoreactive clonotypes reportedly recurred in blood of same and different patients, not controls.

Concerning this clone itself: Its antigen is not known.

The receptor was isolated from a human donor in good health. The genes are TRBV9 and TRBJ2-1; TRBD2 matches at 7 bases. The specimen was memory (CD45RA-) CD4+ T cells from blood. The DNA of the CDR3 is TGTGCCAGCAGCGTAGCTGGTGGGGGGGTCACCTACAATGAGCAGTTCTTC. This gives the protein CASSVAGGGVTYNEQFF.